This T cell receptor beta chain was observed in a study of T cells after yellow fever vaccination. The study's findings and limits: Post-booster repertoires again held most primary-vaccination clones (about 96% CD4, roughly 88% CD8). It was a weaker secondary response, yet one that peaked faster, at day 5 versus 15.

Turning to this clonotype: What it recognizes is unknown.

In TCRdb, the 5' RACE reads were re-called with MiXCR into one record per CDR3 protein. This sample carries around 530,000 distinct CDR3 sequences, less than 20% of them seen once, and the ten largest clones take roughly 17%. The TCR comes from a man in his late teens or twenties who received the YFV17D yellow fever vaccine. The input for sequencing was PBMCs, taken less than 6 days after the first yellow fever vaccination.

Written as DNA, the CDR3 is TGTGCCCTAGGGGGGGACACCAGTGAGCAGTTCTTC. Translated, it gives CALGGDTSEQFF. The chain uses TRBV24-1 and TRBJ2-1; tentative D call: TRBD2 (7 bases). Trimming cost V 12 bases and J 9 bases, with 17 bases left between them. CDR1 is KGHDR and CDR2 is SFDVKD in the germline V gene. The CDR3 contains 12 residues.